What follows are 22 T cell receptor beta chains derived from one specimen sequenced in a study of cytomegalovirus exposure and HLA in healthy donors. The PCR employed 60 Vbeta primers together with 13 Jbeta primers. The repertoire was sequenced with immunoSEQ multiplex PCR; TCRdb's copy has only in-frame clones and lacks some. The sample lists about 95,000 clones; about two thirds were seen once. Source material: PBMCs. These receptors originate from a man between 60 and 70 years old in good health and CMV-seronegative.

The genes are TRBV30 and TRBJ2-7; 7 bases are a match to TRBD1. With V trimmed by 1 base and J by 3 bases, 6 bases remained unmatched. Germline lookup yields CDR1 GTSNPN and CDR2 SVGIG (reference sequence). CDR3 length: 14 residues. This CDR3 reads CAWSGQGEGYEQYF. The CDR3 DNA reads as TGTGCCTGGAGTGGACAGGGCGAGGGCTACGAGCAGTACTTC. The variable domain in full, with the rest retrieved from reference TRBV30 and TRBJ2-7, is SQTIHQWPATLVQPVGSPLSLECTVEGTSNPNLYWYRQAAGRGLQLLFYSVGIGQISSEVPQNLSASRPQDRQFILSSKKLLLSDSGFYLCAWSGQGEGYEQYFGPGTRLTVT.

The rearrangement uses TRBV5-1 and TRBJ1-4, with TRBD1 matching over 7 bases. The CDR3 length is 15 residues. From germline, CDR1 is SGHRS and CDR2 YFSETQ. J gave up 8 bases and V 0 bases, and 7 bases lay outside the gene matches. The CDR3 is CASSLEGAFWEKLFF. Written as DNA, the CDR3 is TGCGCCAGCAGCTTGGAGGGGGCCTTTTGGGAAAAACTGTTTTTT.

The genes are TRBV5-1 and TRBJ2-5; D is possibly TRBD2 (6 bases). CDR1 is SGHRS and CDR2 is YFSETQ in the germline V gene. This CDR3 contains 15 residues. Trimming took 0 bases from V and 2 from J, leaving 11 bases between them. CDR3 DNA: TGCGCCAGCAGCTTGGCCTCGGGGGTACAAGAGACCCAGTACTTC. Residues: CASSLASGVQETQYF.

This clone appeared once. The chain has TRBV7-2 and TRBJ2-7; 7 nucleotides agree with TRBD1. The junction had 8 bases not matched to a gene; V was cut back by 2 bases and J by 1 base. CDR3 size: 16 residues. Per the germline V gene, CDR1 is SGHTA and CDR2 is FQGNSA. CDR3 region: CASSLPAGTASYEQYF. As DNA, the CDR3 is TGTGCCAGCAGCTTACCCGCCGGGACAGCTTCCTACGAGCAGTACTTC.

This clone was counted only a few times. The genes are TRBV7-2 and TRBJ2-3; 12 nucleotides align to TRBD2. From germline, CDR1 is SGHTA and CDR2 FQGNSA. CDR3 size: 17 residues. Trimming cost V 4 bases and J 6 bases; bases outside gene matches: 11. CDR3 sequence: CASSSIRLAGVVDTQYF. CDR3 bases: TGTGCCAGCAGCTCTATCAGACTAGCGGGAGTGGTGGATACGCAGTATTTT.

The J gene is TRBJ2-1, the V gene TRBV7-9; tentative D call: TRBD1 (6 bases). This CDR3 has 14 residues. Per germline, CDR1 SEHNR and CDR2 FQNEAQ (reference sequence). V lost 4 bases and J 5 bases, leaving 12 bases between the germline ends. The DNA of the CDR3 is TGTGCCAGCAGCTCGCAGGGACACGACAATGAGCAGTTCTTC. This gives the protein CASSSQGHDNEQFF.

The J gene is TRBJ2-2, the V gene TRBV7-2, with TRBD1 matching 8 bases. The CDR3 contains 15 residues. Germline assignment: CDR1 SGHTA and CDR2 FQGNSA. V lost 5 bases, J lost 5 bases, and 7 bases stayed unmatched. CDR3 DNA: TGTGCCAGCAGCCCGGACAGGGCCGCTACCGGGGAGCTGTTTTTT. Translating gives CASSPDRAATGELFF.

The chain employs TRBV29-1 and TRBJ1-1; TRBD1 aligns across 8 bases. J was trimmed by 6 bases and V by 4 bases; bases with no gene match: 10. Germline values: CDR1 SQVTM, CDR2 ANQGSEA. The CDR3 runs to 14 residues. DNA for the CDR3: TGCAGCGTTGGAGTGACAGGGGTAATCGCTGAAGCTTTCTTT. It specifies CSVGVTGVIAEAFF.

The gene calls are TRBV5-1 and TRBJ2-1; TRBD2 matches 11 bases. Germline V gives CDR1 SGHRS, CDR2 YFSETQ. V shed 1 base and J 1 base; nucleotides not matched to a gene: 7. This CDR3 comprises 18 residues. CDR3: CASSLFSGGGGSYNEQFF. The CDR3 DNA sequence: TGCGCCAGCAGCTTGTTTAGCGGGGGGGGAGGTTCCTACAATGAGCAGTTCTTC.

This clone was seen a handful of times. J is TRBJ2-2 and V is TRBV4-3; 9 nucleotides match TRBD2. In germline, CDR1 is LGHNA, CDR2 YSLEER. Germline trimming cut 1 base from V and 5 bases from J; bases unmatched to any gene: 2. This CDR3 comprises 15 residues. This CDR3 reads CASSQVLAGTGELFF. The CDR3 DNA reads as TGCGCCAGCAGCCAAGTCCTAGCGGGGACCGGGGAGCTGTTTTTT.

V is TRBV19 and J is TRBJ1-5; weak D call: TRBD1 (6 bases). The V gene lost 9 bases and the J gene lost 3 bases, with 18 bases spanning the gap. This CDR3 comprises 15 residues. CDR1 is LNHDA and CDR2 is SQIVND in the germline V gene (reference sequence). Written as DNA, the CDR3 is TGTGCCAGCCAGTCTGAGACAGGACACAATCAGCCCCAGCATTTT. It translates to CASQSETGHNQPQHF.

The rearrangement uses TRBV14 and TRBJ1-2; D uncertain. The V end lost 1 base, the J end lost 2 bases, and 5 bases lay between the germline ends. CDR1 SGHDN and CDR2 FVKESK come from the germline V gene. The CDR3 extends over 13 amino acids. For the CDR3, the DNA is TGTGCCAGCAGCCAAGGCCAGAACTATGGCTACACCTTC. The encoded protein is CASSQGQNYGYTF.

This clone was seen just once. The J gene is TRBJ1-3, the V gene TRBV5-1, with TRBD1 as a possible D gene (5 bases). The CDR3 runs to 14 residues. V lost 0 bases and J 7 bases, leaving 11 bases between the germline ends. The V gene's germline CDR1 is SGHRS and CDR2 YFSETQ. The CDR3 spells CASSLGQEGNTIYF. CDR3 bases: TGCGCCAGCAGCTTGGGTCAGGAGGGGAACACCATATATTTT.

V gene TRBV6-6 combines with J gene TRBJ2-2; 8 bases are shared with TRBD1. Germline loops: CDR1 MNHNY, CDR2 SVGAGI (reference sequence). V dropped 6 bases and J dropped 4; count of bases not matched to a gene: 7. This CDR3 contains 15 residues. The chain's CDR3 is CASRPTGGGTGELFF. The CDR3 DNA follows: TGTGCCAGCAGACCAACAGGGGGAGGCACCGGGGAGCTGTTTTTT.

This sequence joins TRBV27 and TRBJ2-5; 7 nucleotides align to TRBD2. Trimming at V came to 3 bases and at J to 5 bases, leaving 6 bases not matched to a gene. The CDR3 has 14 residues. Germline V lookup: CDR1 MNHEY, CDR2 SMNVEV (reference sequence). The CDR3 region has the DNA TGTGCCAGCAGTTTGGGAGGGTACCCGGAGACCCAGTACTTC. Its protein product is CASSLGGYPETQYF.

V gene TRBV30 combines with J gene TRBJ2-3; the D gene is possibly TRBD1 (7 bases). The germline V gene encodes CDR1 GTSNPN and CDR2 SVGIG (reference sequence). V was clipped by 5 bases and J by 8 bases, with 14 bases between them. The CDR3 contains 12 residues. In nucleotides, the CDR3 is TGTGCCTGGGGCACAGGGGAGGCTACGCAGTATTTT. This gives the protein CAWGTGEATQYF.

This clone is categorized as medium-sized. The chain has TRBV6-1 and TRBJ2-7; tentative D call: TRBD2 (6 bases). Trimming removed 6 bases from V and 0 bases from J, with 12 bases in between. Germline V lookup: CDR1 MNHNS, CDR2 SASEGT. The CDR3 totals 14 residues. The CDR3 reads CASREGLTSYEQYF. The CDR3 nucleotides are TGTGCCAGCAGGGAGGGGCTGACCTCCTACGAGCAGTACTTC.

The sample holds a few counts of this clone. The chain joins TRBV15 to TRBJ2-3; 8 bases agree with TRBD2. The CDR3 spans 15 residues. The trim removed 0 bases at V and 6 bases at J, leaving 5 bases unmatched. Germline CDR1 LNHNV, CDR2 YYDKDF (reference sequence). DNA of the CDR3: TGTGCCACCAGCAGAGATCCCGGGAGGGGGGATACGCAGTATTTT. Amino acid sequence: CATSRDPGRGDTQYF.

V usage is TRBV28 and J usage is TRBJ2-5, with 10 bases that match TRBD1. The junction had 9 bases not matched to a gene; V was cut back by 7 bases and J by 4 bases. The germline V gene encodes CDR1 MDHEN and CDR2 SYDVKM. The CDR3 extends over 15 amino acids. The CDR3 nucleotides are TGTGCCAGCATCTATACTTGGACAGGGGGAGAGACCCAGTACTTC. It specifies CASIYTWTGGETQYF.

In nucleotides, the CDR3 is TGTGCCAGCAGTTCACATACCGGGACAACCTATGGCTACACCTTC. Translated: CASSSHTGTTYGYTF. V is TRBV25-1 and J is TRBJ1-2, with D possibly being TRBD1 (6 bases). The length of the CDR3 is 15 residues. CDR1 is MGHDK and CDR2 is SYGVNS in the germline V gene. Trimming took 5 bases from V and 4 from J, leaving 17 bases between them.

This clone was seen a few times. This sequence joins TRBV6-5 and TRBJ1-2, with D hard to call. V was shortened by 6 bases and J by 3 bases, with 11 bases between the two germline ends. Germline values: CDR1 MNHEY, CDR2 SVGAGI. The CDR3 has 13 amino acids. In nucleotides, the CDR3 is TGTGCCAGCAGGCCCGGGTTGGACTATGGCTACACCTTC. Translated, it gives CASRPGLDYGYTF.

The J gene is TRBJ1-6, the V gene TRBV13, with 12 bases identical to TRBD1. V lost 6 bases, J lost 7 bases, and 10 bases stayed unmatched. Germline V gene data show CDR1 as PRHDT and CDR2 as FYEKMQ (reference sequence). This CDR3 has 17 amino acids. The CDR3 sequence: CASRGDRGLGKNSPLHF. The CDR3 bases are TGTGCCAGCAGGGGGGACAGGGGGCTTGGGAAGAATTCACCCCTCCACTTT. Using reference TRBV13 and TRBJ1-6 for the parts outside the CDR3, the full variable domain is AAGVIQSPRHLIKEKRETATLKCYPIPRHDTVYWYQQGPGQDPQFLISFYEKMQSDKGSIPDRFSAQQFSDYHSELNMSSLELGDSALYFCASRGDRGLGKNSPLHFGNGTRLTVT.